The clone carrying this T cell receptor beta chain has just a few counts. Its antigen is undetermined. This specimen comes from a study of T-cell reconstitution after alpha-beta-depleted transplantation in children. Points from the study as a whole: After transplant, at about two months, alpha-beta T cells were reportedly derived from several hundred expanded graft clones. Some patients showed high day-60 TCRbeta diversity, which derived from surviving recipient T cells and thymic progenitors. Newly made T cells mostly supplied T-cell counts and diversity one year after transplant.

During its preparation, the TCRbeta library received unique molecular identifiers. TCRdb re-called the PCR reads with MiXCR, one entry per CDR3 protein. The sample records about 120,000 distinct CDR3 sequences, roughly 23% being singletons. This receptor was obtained from a male patient under 10 years old who had a stem cell transplant for chronic granulomatous disease, so the T cells may come from the graft donor. The starting material was PBMCs, mostly from graft donor cells, obtained 180 days after TCRalphabeta/CD19-depleted stem cell transplant.

The CDR3 sequence is CSARLITDLYGYTF. CDR3 in DNA: TGCAGTGCTAGACTAATAACAGACCTCTATGGCTACACCTTC. The chain uses TRBV20-1 and TRBJ1-2; D is ambiguous. The V gene's germline CDR1 is DFQATT and CDR2 SNEGSKA (reference sequence). V was clipped by 2 bases and J by 4 bases, with 14 bases between them. The CDR3 runs 14 residues.